The clone carrying this T cell receptor beta chain was detected many times. The V gene's germline CDR1 is LGHNT and CDR2 FRNRAP. CDR3 length equals 15 residues. V was pared by 1 base and J by 2 bases, with 10 bases between. All patients reached thyroid surgery having received no treatment beforehand. This specimen comes from a study of metastatic and nonmetastatic thyroid tumors. MiXCR re-clonotyped the PCR reads for TCRdb. The sample shows about 22,000 clones, more than 12% of them seen only once. This chain uses TRBV12-5 with TRBJ2-3; the D is unclear. The source is a female donor with papillary thyroid cancer or a benign thyroid nodule (not recorded which). Some clones in this sample may be carry-over from other donors' samples. The sequenced sample consisted of tumor tissue. Written as DNA, the CDR3 is TGTGCTAGTGGTTTGGGACCTTACCCCACAGATACGCAGTATTTT. Translating it yields CASGLGPYPTDTQYF. The whole variable domain, remainder taken from reference TRBV12-5 and TRBJ2-3, is DARVTQTPRHKVTEMGQEVTMRCQPILGHNTVFWYRQTMMQGLELLAYFRNRAPLDDSGMPKDRFSAEMPDATLATLKIQPSEPRDSAVYFCASGLGPYPTDTQYFGPGTRLTVL.